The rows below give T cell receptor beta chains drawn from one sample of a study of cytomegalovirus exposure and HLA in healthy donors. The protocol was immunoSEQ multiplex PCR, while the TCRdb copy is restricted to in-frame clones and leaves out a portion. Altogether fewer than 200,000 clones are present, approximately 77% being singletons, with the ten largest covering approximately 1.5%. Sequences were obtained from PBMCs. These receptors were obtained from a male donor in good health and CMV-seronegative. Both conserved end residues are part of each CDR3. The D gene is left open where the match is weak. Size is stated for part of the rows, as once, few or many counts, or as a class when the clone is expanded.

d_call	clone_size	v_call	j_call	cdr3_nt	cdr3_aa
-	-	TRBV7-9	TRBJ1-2	TGTTCCAGCAGCTTTATGTTAACAGGGAACAATGGCTACACCTTC	CSSSFMLTGNNGYTF
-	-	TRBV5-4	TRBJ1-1	TGTGCCAGCAGACTTGGGGGGACTGAAGCTTTCTTT	CASRLGGTEAFF
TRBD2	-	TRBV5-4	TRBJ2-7	TGTGCCAGCAGCAAGGGACTAGCGGGAGATTTGGGCTCCGAGCAGTACTTC	CASSKGLAGDLGSEQYF
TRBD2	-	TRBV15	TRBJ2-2	TGTGCCACCAGATCCCCAGCGGGGATAAACACCGGGGAGCTGTTTTTT	CATRSPAGINTGELFF
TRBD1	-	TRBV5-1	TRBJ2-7	TGCGCCAGCAGCCTTCGCCAGGGGGCTGGGGAGCAGTACTTC	CASSLRQGAGEQYF
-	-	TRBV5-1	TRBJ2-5	TGCGCCAGCAGCTTCCCGACGGGAGAGACCCAGTACTTC	CASSFPTGETQYF
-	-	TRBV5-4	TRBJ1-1	TGTGCCAGCAGCTTGCCCAGGGGGAACACTGAAGCTTTCTTT	CASSLPRGNTEAFF
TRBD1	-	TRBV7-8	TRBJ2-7	TGTGCCAGCAGCTTAGTTCCTTGGACAGGGGTCTACGAGCAGTACTTC	CASSLVPWTGVYEQYF
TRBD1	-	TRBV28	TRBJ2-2	TGTGCCAGCAGTTTAGTGACAGGGGGCCCCGGGGAGCTGTTTTTT	CASSLVTGGPGELFF
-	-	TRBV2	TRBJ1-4	TGTGCCAGCAGGGGGCCGCCAGAAAGGGAAAAACTGTTTTTT	CASRGPPEREKLFF
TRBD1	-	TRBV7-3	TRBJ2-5	TGTGCCAGCAGCAAGACAGGGAGTCACCAAGAGACCCAGTACTTC	CASSKTGSHQETQYF
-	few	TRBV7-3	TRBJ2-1	TGTGCCAGCAGCTTGGGCCGGGGGGCCCACAATGAGCAGTTCTTC	CASSLGRGAHNEQFF
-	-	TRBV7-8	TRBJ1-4	TGTGCCAGCAGCTCCGGGGTTAGGGCAAGAACTAATGAAAAACTGTTTTTT	CASSSGVRARTNEKLFF
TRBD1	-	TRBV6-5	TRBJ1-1	TGTGCCAGCAGCGCGGACAGGCTAAACACTGAAGCTTTCTTT	CASSADRLNTEAFF
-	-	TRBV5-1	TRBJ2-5	TGCGCCAGCAGCCTAGGACTCCCCCAAGAGACCCAGTACTTC	CASSLGLPQETQYF
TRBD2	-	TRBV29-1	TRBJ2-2	TGCAGCGTTCGCGATAGCGGGACGGTCGGGGAGCTGTTTTTT	CSVRDSGTVGELFF
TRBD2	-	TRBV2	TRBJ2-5	TGTGCCAGCAGTGAGGGGCGGGGGGGTTTTGAGACCCAGTACTTC	CASSEGRGGFETQYF
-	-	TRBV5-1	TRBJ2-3	TGCGCCAGCAGCTTGGCCGGACAGACAGATACGCAGTATTTT	CASSLAGQTDTQYF
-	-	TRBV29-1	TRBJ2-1	TGCAGCGTTGACGGGGGGCCTTCGTACAATGAGCAGTTCTTC	CSVDGGPSYNEQFF
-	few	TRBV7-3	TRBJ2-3	TGTGCCAGCAGCCCCACGACAGTCACAGATACGCAGTATTTT	CASSPTTVTDTQYF
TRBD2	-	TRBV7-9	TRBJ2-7	TGTGCCAGCAGCTCCCCTTCTAGCGGGAGGGCCTACGAGCAGTACTTC	CASSSPSSGRAYEQYF
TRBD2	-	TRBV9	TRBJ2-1	TGTGCCAGCAGCGTCGGGACTAGCGGGAGGGCCGGACGGAATGAGCAGTTCTTC	CASSVGTSGRAGRNEQFF
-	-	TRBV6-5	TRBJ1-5	TGTGCCAGCAGCGCACTTATCGAGGGTCAGCCCCAGCATTTT	CASSALIEGQPQHF
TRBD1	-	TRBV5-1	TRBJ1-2	TGCGCCAGCAGCCCAGACAGGGTCGGGGGCTACACCTTC	CASSPDRVGGYTF
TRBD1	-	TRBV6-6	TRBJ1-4	TGTGCCAGCGCCCGGGACAGAAATAATGAAAAACTGTTTTTT	CASARDRNNEKLFF
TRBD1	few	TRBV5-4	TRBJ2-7	TGTGCCAGCAGCAAACAGACAGGGGGCAAGTACGAGCAGTACTTC	CASSKQTGGKYEQYF
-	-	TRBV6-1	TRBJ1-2	TGTGCCAGCAGTGACGGACAGCGATATTCTTCTGGCTACACCTTC	CASSDGQRYSSGYTF
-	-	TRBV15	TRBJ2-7	TGTGCCACCTCGGGGGATAGCTCCTACGAGCAGTACTTC	CATSGDSSYEQYF
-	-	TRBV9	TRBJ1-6	TGTGCCAGCAGCGTAGATAGCCATTCACCCCTCCACTTT	CASSVDSHSPLHF
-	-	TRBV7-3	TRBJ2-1	TGTGCCAGCAGCTCCGGTGGTCCCAATGAGCAGTTCTTC	CASSSGGPNEQFF
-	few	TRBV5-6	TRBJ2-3	TGTGCCAGCATTAAAAATTCAGGGGGGAACACAGATACGCAGTATTTT	CASIKNSGGNTDTQYF
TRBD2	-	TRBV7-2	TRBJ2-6	TGTGCCAGCAGCTTACAACTAGCGGGGGGGGCGGGGGCCAACGTCCTGACTTTC	CASSLQLAGGAGANVLTF
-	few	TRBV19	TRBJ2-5	TGTGCCAGTAGTATTGACCTCCTTCAGACTCCTGGGGAGACCCAGTACTTC	CASSIDLLQTPGETQYF
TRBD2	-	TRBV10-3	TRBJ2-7	TGTGCCATCAATCCTAGCGGGAGTCCCGACGAGCAGTACTTC	CAINPSGSPDEQYF
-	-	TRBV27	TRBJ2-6	TGTGCCAGCTCCAGGGGTCTAGGCGTCCTGACTTTC	CASSRGLGVLTF
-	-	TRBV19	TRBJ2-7	TGTGCCAGTAGTATTTCTACAGCTTTCGAGCAGTACTTC	CASSISTAFEQYF
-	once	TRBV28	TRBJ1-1	TGTGCCAGCAGTTTGCCAGACAGGAACACTGAAGCTTTCTTT	CASSLPDRNTEAFF
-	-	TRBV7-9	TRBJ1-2	TGTGCCAGCAGCCAGGGGACACGAGATGGCTACACCTTC	CASSQGTRDGYTF
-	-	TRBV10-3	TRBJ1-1	TGTGCCATCAGCAGCCCATCCCAGGGGAAGAACACTGAAGCTTTCTTT	CAISSPSQGKNTEAFF
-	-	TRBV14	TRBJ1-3	TGTGCCAGCAGCCAAGCCGGGGGAAACACCATATATTTT	CASSQAGGNTIYF
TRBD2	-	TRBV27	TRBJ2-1	TGTGCCAGCAGTCCCCTTAGGCTAGCGGATTACAATGAGCAGTTCTTC	CASSPLRLADYNEQFF
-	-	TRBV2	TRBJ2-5	TGTGCCAGCAGTGTTACTAGCTTCCAGACCCAGTACTTC	CASSVTSFQTQYF
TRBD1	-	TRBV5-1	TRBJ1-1	TGCGCCAGCAGCTTAAACAAAGCTCCTGGGACAGCGCGGGTTGAAGCTTTCTTT	CASSLNKAPGTARVEAFF
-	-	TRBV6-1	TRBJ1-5	TGTGCCAGCAGTGAACAGACAGTGAGTCAGCCCCAGCATTTT	CASSEQTVSQPQHF
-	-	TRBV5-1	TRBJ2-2	TGCGCCAGCAGCGAACGCAGTGGCGGGGAGCTGTTTTTT	CASSERSGGELFF
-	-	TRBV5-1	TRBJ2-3	TGCGCCAGCAGCTCAGGAGCGGGTTCGGGAACAGATACGCAGTATTTT	CASSSGAGSGTDTQYF
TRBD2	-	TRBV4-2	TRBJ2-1	TGTGCCAGCAGCCAAGAACTAGCGGGGGCCGGCAATGAGCAGTTCTTC	CASSQELAGAGNEQFF
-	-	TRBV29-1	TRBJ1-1	TGCAGCGTTGTTGGATCCGGGGTTGAAGCTTTCTTT	CSVVGSGVEAFF
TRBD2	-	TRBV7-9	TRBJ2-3	TGTGCCAGCAGCGAACCGGGACTAGCGGGGGAAATCACAGATACGCAGTATTTT	CASSEPGLAGEITDTQYF
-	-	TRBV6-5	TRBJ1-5	TGTGCCAGCAGTCAAGCGCCCGGCAATCAGCCCCAGCATTTT	CASSQAPGNQPQHF
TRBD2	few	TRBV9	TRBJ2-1	TGTGCCAGCAGCGTAGCTAGCGGGAGGGCCCTTAGAAACAATGAGCAGTTCTTC	CASSVASGRALRNNEQFF
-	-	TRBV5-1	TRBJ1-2	TGCGCCAGCAGCTTGAGTGGGGGCTCGGGCTATGGCTACACCTTC	CASSLSGGSGYGYTF